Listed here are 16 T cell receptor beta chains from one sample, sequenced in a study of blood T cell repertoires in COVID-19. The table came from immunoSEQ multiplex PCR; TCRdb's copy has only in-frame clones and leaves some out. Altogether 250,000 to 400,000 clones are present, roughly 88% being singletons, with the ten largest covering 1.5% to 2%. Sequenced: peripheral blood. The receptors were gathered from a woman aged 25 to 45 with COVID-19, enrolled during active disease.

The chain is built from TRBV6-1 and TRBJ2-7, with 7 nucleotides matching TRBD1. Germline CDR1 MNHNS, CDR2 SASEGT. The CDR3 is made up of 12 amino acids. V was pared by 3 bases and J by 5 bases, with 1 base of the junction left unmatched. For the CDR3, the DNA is TGTGCCAGCAGTGACAGGGGGAACGAGCAGTACTTC. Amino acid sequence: CASSDRGNEQYF.

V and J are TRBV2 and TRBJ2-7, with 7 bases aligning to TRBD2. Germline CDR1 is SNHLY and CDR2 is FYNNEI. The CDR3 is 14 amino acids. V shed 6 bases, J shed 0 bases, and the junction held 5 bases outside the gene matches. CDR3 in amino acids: CASRGWTSSYEQYF. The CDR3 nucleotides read TGTGCCAGCAGGGGGTGGACTAGCTCCTACGAGCAGTACTTC.

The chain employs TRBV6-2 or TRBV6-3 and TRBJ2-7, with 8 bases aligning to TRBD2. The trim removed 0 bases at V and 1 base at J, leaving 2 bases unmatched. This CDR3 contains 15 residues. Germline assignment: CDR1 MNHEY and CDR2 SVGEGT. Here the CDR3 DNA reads TGTGCCAGCAGTTACTCGGCTAGCGGGTCCTACGAGCAGTACTTC. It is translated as CASSYSASGSYEQYF.

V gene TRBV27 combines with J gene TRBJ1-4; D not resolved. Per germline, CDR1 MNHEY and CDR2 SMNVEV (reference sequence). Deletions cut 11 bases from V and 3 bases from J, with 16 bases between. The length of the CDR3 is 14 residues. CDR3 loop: CASSRGRANEKLFF. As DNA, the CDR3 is TGTGCCTCCTCCCGAGGGAGAGCTAATGAAAAACTGTTTTTT.

The CDR3 loop is CASSSGDSGLETQYF. Here the CDR3 DNA reads TGTGCCAGCAGCTCGGGGGACAGTGGGTTGGAGACCCAGTACTTC. V and J are TRBV7-9 and TRBJ2-5; perhaps TRBD1 as D (7 bases). This CDR3 contains 15 residues. Germline V lookup: CDR1 SEHNR, CDR2 FQNEAQ (reference sequence). Trimming removed 4 bases from V and 5 bases from J, with 17 bases in between.

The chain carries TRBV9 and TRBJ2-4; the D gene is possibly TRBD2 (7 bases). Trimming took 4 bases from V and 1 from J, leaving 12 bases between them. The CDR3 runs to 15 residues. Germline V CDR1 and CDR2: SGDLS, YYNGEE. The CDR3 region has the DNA TGTGCCAGCAGCCCCGAGGGGGGGGCCAAAAACATTCAGTACTTC. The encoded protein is CASSPEGGAKNIQYF.

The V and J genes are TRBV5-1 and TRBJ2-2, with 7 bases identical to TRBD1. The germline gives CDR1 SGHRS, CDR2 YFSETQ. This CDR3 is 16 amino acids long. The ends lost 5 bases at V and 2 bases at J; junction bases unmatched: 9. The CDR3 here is CASRFTGQSNTGELFF. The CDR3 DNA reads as TGCGCCAGCAGGTTTACGGGACAGTCAAACACCGGGGAGCTGTTTTTT.

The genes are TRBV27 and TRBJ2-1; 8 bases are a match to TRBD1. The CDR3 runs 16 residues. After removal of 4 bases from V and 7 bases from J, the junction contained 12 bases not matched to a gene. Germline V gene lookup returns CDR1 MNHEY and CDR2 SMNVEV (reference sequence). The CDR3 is CASSSPAGGSRNEQFF. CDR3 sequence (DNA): TGTGCCAGCAGTTCCCCGGCAGGGGGCAGTCGGAATGAGCAGTTCTTC.

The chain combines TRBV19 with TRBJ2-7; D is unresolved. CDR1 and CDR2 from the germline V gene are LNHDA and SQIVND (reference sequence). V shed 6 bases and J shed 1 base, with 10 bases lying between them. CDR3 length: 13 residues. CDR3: CASSALRSYEQYF. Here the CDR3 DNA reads TGTGCCAGTAGCGCGCTGAGGTCCTACGAGCAGTACTTC. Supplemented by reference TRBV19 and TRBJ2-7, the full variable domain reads DGGITQSPKYLFRKEGQNVTLSCEQNLNHDAMYWYRQDPGQGLRLIYYSQIVNDFQKGDIAEGYSVSREKKESFPLTVTSAQKNPTAFYLCASSALRSYEQYFGPGTRLTVT.

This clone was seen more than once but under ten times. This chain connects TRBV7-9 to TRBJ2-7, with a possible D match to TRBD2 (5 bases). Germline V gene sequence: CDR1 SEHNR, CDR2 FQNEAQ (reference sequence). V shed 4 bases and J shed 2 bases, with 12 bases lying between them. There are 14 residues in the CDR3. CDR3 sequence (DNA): TGTGCCAGCAGCTCCGCCGGGGTCGCCTACGAGCAGTACTTC. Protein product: CASSSAGVAYEQYF.

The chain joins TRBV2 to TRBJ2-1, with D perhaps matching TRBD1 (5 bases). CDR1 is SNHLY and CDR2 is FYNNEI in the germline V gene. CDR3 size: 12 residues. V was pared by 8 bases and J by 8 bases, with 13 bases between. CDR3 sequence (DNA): TGTGCCAGCGGGGCACAGTACTATGAGCAGTTCTTC. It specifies CASGAQYYEQFF.

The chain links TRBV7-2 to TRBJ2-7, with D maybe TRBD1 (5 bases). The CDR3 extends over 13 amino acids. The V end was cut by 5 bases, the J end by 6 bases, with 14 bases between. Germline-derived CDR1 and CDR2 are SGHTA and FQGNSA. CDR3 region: CASSPPGNREQYF. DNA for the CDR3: TGTGCCAGCAGCCCCCCAGGGAACCGCGAGCAGTACTTC.

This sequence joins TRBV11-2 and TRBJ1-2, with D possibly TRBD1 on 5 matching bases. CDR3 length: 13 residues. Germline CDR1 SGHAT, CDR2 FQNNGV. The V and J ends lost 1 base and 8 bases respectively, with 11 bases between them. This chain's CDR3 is CASSLVSGEGYTF. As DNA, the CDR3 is TGTGCCAGCAGCTTAGTCTCGGGGGAAGGCTACACCTTC.

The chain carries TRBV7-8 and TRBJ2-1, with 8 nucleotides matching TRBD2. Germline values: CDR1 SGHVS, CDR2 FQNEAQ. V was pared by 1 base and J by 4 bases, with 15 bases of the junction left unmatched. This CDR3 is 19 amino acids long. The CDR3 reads CASSLEPRAGGSFYNEQFF. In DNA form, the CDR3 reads TGTGCCAGCAGCTTAGAGCCACGCGCGGGGGGCTCCTTTTACAATGAGCAGTTCTTC. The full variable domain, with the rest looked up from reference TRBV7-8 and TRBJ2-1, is GAGVSQSPRYKVAKRGQDVALRCDPISGHVSLFWYQQALGQGPEFLTYFQNEAQLDKSGLPSDRFFAERPEGSVSTLKIQRTQQEDSAVYLCASSLEPRAGGSFYNEQFFGPGTRLTVL.

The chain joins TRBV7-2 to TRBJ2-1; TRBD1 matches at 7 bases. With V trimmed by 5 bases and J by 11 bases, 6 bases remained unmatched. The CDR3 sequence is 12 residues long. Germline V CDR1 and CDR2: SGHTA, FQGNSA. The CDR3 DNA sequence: TGTGCCAGCAGCCCAGGGACAGTAAAGCAGTTCTTC. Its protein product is CASSPGTVKQFF.

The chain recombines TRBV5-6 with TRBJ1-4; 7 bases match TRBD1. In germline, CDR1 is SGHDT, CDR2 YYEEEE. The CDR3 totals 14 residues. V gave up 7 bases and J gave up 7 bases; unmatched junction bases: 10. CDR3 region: CASASYRGFEKLFF. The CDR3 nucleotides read TGTGCCAGCGCATCGTACAGGGGTTTTGAAAAACTGTTTTTT.